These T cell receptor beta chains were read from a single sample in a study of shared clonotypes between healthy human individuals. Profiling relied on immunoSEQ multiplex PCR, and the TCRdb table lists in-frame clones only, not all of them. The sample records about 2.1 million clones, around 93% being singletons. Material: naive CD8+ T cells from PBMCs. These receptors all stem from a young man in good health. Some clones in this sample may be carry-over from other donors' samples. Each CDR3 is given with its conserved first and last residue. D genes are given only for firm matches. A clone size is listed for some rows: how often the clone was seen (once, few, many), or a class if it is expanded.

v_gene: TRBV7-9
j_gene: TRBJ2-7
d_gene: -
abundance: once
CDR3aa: CASRPPPAEVYEQYF
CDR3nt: TGTGCCAGCAGACCTCCTCCAGCGGAGGTGTACGAGCAGTACTTC

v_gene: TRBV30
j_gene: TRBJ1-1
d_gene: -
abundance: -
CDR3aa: CAWSVPDWGATEAFF
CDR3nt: TGTGCCTGGAGTGTACCGGACTGGGGGGCCACTGAAGCTTTCTTT

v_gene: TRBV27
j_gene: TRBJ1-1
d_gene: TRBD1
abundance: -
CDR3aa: CASSSLRGRNEAFF
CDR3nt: TGTGCCAGCAGTTCCCTTAGGGGGCGAAATGAAGCTTTCTTT

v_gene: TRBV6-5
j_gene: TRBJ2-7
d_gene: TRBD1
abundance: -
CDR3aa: CASSHPGTGNYEQYF
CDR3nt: TGTGCCAGCAGCCACCCCGGGACAGGGAACTACGAGCAGTACTTC

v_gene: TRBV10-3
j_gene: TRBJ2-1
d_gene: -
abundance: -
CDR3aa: CAISEFGGSPDEQFF
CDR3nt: TGTGCCATCAGTGAGTTTGGCGGCAGTCCCGATGAGCAGTTCTTC

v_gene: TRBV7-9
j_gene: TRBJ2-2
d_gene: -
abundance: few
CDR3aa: CASSSRGSNTGELFF
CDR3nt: TGTGCCAGCAGTTCGAGGGGGAGTAACACCGGGGAGCTGTTTTTT

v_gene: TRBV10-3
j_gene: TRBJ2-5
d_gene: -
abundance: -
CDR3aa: CATGSEGGYQETQYF
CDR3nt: TGTGCCACGGGATCTGAGGGGGGGTACCAAGAGACCCAGTACTTC

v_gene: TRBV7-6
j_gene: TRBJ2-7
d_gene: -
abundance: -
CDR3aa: CASSPAVSSPLEQYF
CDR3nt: TGTGCCAGCAGCCCCGCAGTTTCATCGCCCCTCGAGCAGTACTTC

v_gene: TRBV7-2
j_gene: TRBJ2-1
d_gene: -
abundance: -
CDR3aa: CASSSSLNSYNEQFF
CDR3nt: TGTGCCAGCAGCTCCTCATTGAACTCCTACAATGAGCAGTTCTTC

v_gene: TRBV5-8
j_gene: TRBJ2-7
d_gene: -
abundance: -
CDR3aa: CASSSAPSYEQYF
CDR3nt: TGTGCCAGCAGCTCTGCCCCGTCCTACGAGCAGTACTTC

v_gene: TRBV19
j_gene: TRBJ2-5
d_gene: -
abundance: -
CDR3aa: CASSIAVPIARETQYF
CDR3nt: TGTGCCAGTAGTATAGCAGTGCCTATCGCACGGGAGACCCAGTACTTC

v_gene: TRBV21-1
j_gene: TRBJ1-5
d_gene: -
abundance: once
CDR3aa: CASRGKDGLTGPGYSNQPQHF
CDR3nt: TGTGCCAGCAGAGGGAAAGACGGGTTGACAGGCCCGGGGTATAGCAATCAGCCCCAGCATTTT

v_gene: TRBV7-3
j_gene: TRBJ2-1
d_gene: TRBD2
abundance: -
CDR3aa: CASSQLAVLPPHEQFF
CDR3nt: TGTGCCAGCAGCCAACTAGCGGTCCTCCCACCACATGAGCAGTTCTTC

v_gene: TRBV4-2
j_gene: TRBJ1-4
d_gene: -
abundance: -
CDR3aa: CASSLSQRDEKLFF
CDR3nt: TGTGCCAGCAGCCTGTCTCAGCGGGATGAAAAACTGTTTTTT

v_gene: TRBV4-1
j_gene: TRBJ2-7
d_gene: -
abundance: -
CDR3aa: CASSQVILYEQYF
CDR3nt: TGCGCCAGCAGCCAAGTTATACTCTACGAGCAGTACTTC

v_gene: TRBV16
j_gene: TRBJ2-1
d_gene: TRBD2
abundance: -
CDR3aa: CASSQMGGLANEQFF
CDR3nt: TGTGCCAGCAGCCAAATGGGGGGACTAGCCAATGAGCAGTTCTTC

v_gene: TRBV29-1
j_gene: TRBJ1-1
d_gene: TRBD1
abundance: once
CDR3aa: CSVPGTGVTEAFF
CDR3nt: TGCAGCGTTCCCGGGACAGGGGTGACTGAAGCTTTCTTT

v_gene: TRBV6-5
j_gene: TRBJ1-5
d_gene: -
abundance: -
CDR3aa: CASSTGWAGPQHF
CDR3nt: TGTGCCAGCAGTACAGGGTGGGCCGGGCCCCAGCATTTT

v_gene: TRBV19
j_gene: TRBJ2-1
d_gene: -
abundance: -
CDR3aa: CASSNLGTYNEQFF
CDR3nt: TGTGCCAGTAGTAACCTTGGAACCTACAATGAGCAGTTCTTC

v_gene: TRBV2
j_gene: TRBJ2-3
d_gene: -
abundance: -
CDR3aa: CASSEPFTDTQYF
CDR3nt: TGTGCCAGCAGTGAACCTTTCACAGATACGCAGTATTTT

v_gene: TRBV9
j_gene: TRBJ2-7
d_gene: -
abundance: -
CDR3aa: CASSEGLLASHEQYF
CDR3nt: TGTGCCAGCAGCGAGGGGCTCCTAGCATCCCACGAGCAGTACTTC

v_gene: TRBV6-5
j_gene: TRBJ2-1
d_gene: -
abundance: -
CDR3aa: CASGQRISHNEQFF
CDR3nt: TGTGCCAGCGGGCAAAGGATCTCCCACAATGAGCAGTTCTTC

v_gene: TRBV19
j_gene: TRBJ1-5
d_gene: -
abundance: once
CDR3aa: CASSQRQSSSNQPQHF
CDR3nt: TGTGCCAGTAGTCAAAGACAGAGTTCTAGCAATCAGCCCCAGCATTTT

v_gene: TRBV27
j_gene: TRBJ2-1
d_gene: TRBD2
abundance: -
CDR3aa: CASSPQAGNNEQFF
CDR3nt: TGTGCCAGCAGCCCCCAAGCGGGAAACAATGAGCAGTTCTTC

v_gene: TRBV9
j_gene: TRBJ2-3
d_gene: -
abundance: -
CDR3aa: CASSPTPRDSFTDTQYF
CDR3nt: TGTGCCAGCAGCCCAACCCCTCGGGACTCCTTCACAGATACGCAGTATTTT

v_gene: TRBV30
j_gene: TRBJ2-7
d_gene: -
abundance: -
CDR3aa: CAWKGPQPYEQYF
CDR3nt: TGTGCCTGGAAGGGGCCCCAACCCTACGAGCAGTACTTC

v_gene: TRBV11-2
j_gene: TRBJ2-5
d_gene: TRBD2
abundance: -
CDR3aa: CASSLATSGLGVETQYF
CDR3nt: TGTGCCAGCAGCTTGGCCACTAGCGGACTAGGTGTGGAGACCCAGTACTTC

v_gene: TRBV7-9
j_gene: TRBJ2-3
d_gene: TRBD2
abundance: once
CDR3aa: CASSSRTSGIGTDTQYF
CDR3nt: TGTGCCAGCAGCTCCCGGACTAGCGGGATAGGCACAGATACGCAGTATTTT

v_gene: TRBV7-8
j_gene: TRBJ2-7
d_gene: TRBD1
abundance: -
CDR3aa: CASSLGVRGTYEQYF
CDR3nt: TGTGCCAGCAGCTTAGGCGTCAGGGGGACGTACGAGCAGTACTTC

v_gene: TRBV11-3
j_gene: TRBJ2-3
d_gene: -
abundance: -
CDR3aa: CASSTGDYRVGGTDTQYF
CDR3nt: TGTGCCAGCAGCACCGGGGACTACAGGGTGGGCGGCACAGATACGCAGTATTTT

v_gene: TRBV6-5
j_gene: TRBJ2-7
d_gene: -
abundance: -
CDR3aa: CASREQSGTIYEQYF
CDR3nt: TGTGCCAGCAGGGAACAATCTGGGACAATTTACGAGCAGTACTTC

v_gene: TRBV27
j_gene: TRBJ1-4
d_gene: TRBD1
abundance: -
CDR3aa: CASSRLHGTGHEKLFF
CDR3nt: TGTGCCAGCAGTCGCCTCCACGGGACAGGGCATGAAAAACTGTTTTTT

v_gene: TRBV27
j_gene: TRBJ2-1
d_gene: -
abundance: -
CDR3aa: CASTDNPGYNEQFF
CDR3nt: TGTGCCAGCACTGACAACCCAGGGTACAATGAGCAGTTCTTC

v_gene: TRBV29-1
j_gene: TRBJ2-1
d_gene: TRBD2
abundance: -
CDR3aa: CSVEEGLAGGSEQFF
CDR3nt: TGCAGCGTTGAAGAGGGACTAGCGGGAGGGAGTGAGCAGTTCTTC

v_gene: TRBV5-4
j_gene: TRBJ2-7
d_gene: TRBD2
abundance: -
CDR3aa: CASSLLAGVTNEQYF
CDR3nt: TGTGCCAGCAGCTTGCTAGCGGGAGTAACTAACGAGCAGTACTTC

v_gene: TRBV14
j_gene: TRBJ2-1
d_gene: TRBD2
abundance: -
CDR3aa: CASSQGGYNEQFF
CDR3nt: TGTGCCAGCAGCCAGGGGGGGTACAATGAGCAGTTCTTC

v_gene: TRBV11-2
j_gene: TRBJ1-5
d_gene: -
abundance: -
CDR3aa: CASSSTGIGQPQHF
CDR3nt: TGTGCCAGCAGCTCCACAGGCATTGGTCAGCCCCAGCATTTT

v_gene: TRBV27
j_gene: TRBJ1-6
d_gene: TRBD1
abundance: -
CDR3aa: CASAGKVQGPPLHF
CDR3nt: TGTGCCAGCGCAGGGAAAGTACAGGGGCCACCCCTCCACTTT

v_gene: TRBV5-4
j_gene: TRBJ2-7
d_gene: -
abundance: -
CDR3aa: CASSPGSTSYEQYF
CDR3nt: TGTGCCAGCAGCCCAGGTTCGACCTCCTACGAGCAGTACTTC

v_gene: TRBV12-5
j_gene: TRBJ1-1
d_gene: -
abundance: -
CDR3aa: CASGLDKTYTEAFF
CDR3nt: TGTGCTAGTGGTTTGGACAAGACCTACACTGAAGCTTTCTTT

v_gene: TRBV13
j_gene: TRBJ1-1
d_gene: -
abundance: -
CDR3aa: CASSPGPENTEAFF
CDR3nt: TGTGCCAGCAGCCCAGGACCGGAGAACACTGAAGCTTTCTTT

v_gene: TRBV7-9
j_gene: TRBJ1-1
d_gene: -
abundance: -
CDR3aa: CASSLARRGAGNTEAFF
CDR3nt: TGTGCCAGCAGCTTAGCGCGGCGGGGGGCCGGGAACACTGAAGCTTTCTTT

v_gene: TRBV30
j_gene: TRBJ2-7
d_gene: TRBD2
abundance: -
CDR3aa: CAWSSPGLMSRFRYEQYF
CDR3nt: TGTGCCTGGAGTTCACCGGGACTAATGAGTCGGTTCCGGTACGAGCAGTACTTC

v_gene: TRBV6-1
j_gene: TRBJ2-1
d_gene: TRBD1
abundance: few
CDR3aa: CATYGTAYNEQFF
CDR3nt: TGTGCCACCTACGGGACAGCGTACAATGAGCAGTTCTTC

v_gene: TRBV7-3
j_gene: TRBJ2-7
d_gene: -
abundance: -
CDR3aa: CASSKGLSYEQYF
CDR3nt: TGTGCCAGCAGCAAGGGGCTATCCTACGAGCAGTACTTC

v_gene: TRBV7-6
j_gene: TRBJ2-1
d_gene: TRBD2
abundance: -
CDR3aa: CASSLGLAGPYNEQFF
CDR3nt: TGTGCCAGCAGCTTGGGACTAGCGGGCCCCTACAATGAGCAGTTCTTC

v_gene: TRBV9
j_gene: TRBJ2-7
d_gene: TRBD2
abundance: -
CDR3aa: CASSVASSGRFPYEQYF
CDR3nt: TGTGCCAGCAGCGTAGCTTCTAGCGGGAGGTTCCCCTACGAGCAGTACTTC

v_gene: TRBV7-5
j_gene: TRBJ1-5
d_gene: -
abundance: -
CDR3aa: CVPTPQPQHF
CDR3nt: TGTGTCCCAACCCCTCAGCCCCAGCATTTT

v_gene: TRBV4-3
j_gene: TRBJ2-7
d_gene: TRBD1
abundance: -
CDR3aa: CASSQGVPGQEGYYEQYF
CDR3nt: TGCGCCAGCAGCCAAGGTGTCCCCGGACAGGAAGGCTACTACGAGCAGTACTTC

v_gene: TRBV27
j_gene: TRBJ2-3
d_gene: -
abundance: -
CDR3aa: CASRTSTDTQYF
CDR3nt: TGTGCCAGCAGGACTAGCACAGATACGCAGTATTTT

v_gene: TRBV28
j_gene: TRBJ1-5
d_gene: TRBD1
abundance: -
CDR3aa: CASTPNRGRQPQHF
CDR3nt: TGTGCCAGCACCCCCAACAGGGGGCGACAGCCCCAGCATTTT

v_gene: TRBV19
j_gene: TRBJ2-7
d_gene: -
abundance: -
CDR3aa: CASSPGLSYEQYF
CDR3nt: TGTGCCAGTAGTCCGGGACTTTCCTACGAGCAGTACTTC

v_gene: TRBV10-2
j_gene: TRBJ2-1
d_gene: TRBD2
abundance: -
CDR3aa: CASLFGTSGRAVSYNEQFF
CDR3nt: TGCGCCAGTTTATTCGGGACTAGCGGGAGGGCCGTCTCCTACAATGAGCAGTTCTTC